The clone carrying this T cell receptor (beta chain) was counted at least ten times. The target antigen is unknown. This entry belongs to a study of read filtering for tumor transcriptome and immune sequencing. About the study: 8 patients were R-ISS I, roughly 17 were R-ISS II, roughly 7 were R-ISS III. Study-wide results and caveats: Without single-read clonotypes, shared clonotype proportions correlated more between IR-seq and RNA-seq.

This CDR3 region has 16 residues. V was shortened by 0 bases and J by 6 bases, with 15 bases between the two germline ends. The germline V gene encodes CDR1 LGHNA and CDR2 YNFKEQ. This library used approximately 370 ng RNA and molecular barcoded adaptors spanning alpha/delta and beta/gamma chains. Via MiXCR, TCRdb re-called the reads, giving one row per CDR3 protein. Here the sample spans about 50,000 distinct CDR3 sequences, roughly 20% being singletons. The specimen was a population of CD138-negative cells sorted from bone marrow. The chain has TRBV4-2 and TRBJ2-1, with D uncertain. The receptor was derived from a donor aged 40 or over with multiple myeloma. The CDR3 protein is CASSQDLGFAINEQFF. In DNA form, the CDR3 reads TGTGCCAGCAGCCAAGATTTAGGATTCGCGATCAATGAGCAGTTCTTC.